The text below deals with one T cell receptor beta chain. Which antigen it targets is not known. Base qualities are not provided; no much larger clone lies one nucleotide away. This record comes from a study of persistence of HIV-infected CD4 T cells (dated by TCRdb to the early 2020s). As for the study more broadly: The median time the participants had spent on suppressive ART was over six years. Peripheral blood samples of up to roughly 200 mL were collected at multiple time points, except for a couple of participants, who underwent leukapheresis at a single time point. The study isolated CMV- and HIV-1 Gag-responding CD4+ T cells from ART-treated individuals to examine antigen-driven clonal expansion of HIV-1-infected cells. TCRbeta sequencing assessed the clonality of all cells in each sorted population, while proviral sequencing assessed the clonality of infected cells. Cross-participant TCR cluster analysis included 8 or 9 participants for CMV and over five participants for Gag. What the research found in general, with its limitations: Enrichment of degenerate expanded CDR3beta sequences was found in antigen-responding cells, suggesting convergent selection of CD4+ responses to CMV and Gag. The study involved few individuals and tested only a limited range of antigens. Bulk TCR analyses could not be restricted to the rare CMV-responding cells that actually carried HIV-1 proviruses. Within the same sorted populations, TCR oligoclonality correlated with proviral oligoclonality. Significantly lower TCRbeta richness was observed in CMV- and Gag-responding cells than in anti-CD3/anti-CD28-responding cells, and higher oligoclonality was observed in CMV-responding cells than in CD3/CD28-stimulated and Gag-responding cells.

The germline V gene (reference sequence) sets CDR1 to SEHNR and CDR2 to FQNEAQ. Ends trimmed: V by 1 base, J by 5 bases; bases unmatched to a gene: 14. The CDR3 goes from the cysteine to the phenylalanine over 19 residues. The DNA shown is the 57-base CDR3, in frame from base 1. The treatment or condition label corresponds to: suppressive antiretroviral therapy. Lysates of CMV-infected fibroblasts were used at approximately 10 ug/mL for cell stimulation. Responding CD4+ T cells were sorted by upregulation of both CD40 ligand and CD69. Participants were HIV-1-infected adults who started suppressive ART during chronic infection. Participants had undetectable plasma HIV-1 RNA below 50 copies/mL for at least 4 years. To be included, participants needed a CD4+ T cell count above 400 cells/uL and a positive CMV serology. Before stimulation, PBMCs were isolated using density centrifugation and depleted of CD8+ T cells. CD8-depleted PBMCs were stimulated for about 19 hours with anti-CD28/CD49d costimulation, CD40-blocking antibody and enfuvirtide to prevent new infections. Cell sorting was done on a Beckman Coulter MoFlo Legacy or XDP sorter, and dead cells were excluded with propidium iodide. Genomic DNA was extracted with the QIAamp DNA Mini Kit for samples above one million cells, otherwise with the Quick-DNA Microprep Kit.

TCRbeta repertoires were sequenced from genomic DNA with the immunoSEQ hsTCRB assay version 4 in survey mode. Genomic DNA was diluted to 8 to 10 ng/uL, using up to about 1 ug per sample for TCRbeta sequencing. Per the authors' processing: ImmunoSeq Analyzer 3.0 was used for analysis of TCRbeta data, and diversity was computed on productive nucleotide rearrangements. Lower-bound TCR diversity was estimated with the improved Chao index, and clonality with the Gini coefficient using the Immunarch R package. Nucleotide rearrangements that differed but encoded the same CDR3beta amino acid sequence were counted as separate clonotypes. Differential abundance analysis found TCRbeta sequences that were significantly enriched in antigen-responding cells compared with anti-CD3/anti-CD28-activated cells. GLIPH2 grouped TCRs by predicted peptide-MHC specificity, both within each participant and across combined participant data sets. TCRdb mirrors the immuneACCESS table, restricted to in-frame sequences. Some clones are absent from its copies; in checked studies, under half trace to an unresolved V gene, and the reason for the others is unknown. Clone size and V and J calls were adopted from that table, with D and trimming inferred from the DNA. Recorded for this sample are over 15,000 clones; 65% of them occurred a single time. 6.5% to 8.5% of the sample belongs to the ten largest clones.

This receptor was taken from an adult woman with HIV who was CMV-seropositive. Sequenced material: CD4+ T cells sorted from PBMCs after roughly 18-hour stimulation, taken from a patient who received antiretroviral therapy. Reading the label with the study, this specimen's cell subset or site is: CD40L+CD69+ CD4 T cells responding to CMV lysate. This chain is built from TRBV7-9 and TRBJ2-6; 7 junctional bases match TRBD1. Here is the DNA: TGTGCCAGCAGCTTAGGACAGGGAACCCCACCTAGTAGGGCCAACGTCCTGACTTTC. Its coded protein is CASSLGQGTPPSRANVLTF.